Ten or more counts support the clone carrying this TCR beta chain. The data originate from a study of T cells in Graves' hyperthyroidism and ophthalmopathy. Ophthalmopathy cases met thresholds of Clinical Activity Score at least 3, NOSPECS grade at least 4 and duration under 3 months. Pregnant or lactating patients were excluded, as were those with uncontrolled infection or other autoimmune disease. Trimming removed 3 bases at V and 10 bases at J, with 7 bases between. Germline V gene lookup returns CDR1 SNHLY and CDR2 FYNNEI. CDR3 size: 11 residues. The TCR beta CDR3 regions underwent amplification using RNA transcripts as the source. HTBI primers drove first-round RT-PCR of the TCR CDR3. TCRdb reprocessed the multiplex PCR reads with MiXCR, giving one entry per CDR3 protein. This repertoire shows more than 500,000 distinct CDR3 sequences, 15% to 20% found once; its top ten account for 25% to 30%.

V is TRBV2 and J is TRBJ2-1; D ambiguous. This TCR was sampled from a woman aged 25 to 39 with Graves' ophthalmopathy. Input material: blood. The CDR3 loop is CASSDWVEQFF. The DNA for the CDR3 is TGTGCCAGCAGTGATTGGGTGGAGCAGTTCTTC.